The rows below give T cell receptor beta chains drawn from one sample of a study of blood T cell repertoires in COVID-19. Assay used: immunoSEQ multiplex PCR; TCRdb lists only in-frame clones, some missing. The sample lists about 120,000 clones; approximately 90% were seen once. The sample taken for sequencing was peripheral blood. The receptors shown here come from a human donor with active COVID-19. The donor label of this sample is uncertain. The conserved cysteine and the conserved F or W are not part of the CDR3 here. Fields, in order: J gene, D gene, V gene, CDR3 protein. The D gene is left open where the match is weak.

J gene: TRBJ1-6
D gene: -
V gene: TRBV7-2
CDR3 protein: ASSLGGHKNSPLH

J gene: TRBJ1-2
D gene: -
V gene: TRBV5-1
CDR3 protein: ASSLAESYGYT

J gene: TRBJ1-6
D gene: -
V gene: TRBV7-9
CDR3 protein: ASSFAGNSPLH

J gene: TRBJ1-2
D gene: -
V gene: TRBV5-8
CDR3 protein: ASSLGLRAYGYT

J gene: TRBJ2-7
D gene: -
V gene: TRBV27
CDR3 protein: ASSFRSYEQY

J gene: TRBJ1-2
D gene: TRBD1
V gene: TRBV7-7
CDR3 protein: ASSPLGQGLDGYT

J gene: TRBJ2-2
D gene: TRBD1
V gene: TRBV19
CDR3 protein: ASSILGGRGTGELF

J gene: TRBJ2-1
D gene: TRBD2
V gene: TRBV5-1
CDR3 protein: ASSYTSGGLNEQF

J gene: TRBJ1-4
D gene: TRBD1
V gene: TRBV4-3
CDR3 protein: ASSQSDRERSIEKLF

J gene: TRBJ2-3
D gene: TRBD1
V gene: TRBV4-3
CDR3 protein: ASSPRTGLDTQY

J gene: TRBJ2-7
D gene: -
V gene: TRBV7-2
CDR3 protein: ASSLAGLSYEQY

J gene: TRBJ2-2
D gene: TRBD1
V gene: TRBV2
CDR3 protein: ASSSGTDNTGELF

J gene: TRBJ1-6
D gene: TRBD1
V gene: TRBV28
CDR3 protein: ANRQGSGSPLH

J gene: TRBJ1-2
D gene: -
V gene: TRBV7-2
CDR3 protein: ASSSRTTVGYGYT

J gene: TRBJ2-3
D gene: -
V gene: TRBV27
CDR3 protein: ASSLRGPDTQY

J gene: TRBJ1-1
D gene: -
V gene: TRBV19
CDR3 protein: ASSIRGWDTEAF

J gene: TRBJ1-1
D gene: TRBD1
V gene: TRBV30
CDR3 protein: AWNSDRGKAF

J gene: TRBJ2-7
D gene: TRBD1
V gene: TRBV4-3
CDR3 protein: ASSQGWTAGTGGYEQY

J gene: TRBJ2-1
D gene: -
V gene: TRBV5-4
CDR3 protein: ASTEGAAGYNEQF

J gene: TRBJ2-7
D gene: TRBD1
V gene: TRBV3-1/TRBV3-2
CDR3 protein: ASSQESLMGQGFYEQY

J gene: TRBJ2-1
D gene: -
V gene: TRBV5-1
CDR3 protein: ASSFNSGASYNEQF

J gene: TRBJ2-6
D gene: TRBD1
V gene: TRBV11-2
CDR3 protein: ASSLGQGYVLT

J gene: TRBJ1-4
D gene: -
V gene: TRBV2
CDR3 protein: ASIPKTGRYEKLF

J gene: TRBJ2-5
D gene: TRBD2
V gene: TRBV6-4
CDR3 protein: ASSESGGAAETQY

J gene: TRBJ1-5
D gene: -
V gene: TRBV6-6
CDR3 protein: ASSYSQGLGNQPQH

J gene: TRBJ2-1
D gene: TRBD1
V gene: TRBV27
CDR3 protein: ASRLGQVNNEQF

J gene: TRBJ2-6
D gene: -
V gene: TRBV6-5
CDR3 protein: ASSHSSGANVLT

J gene: TRBJ2-5
D gene: TRBD2
V gene: TRBV7-8
CDR3 protein: ASSLGLAGGGGVETQY

J gene: TRBJ1-2
D gene: TRBD1
V gene: TRBV3-1/TRBV3-2
CDR3 protein: ASSRSDRGHHGYT

J gene: TRBJ2-7
D gene: TRBD2
V gene: TRBV7-2
CDR3 protein: ASSPLAGGGEQY

J gene: TRBJ2-7
D gene: TRBD1
V gene: TRBV7-2
CDR3 protein: ASSRSRTGTDEQY

J gene: TRBJ2-7
D gene: -
V gene: TRBV11-2
CDR3 protein: ASSREYEQY

J gene: TRBJ2-7
D gene: TRBD2
V gene: TRBV6-2/TRBV6-3
CDR3 protein: ASSPPGTKWEQY

J gene: TRBJ1-4
D gene: TRBD1
V gene: TRBV30
CDR3 protein: AWSGQGNEKLF

J gene: TRBJ2-5
D gene: -
V gene: TRBV15
CDR3 protein: ATSSLTGPQETQY

J gene: TRBJ1-6
D gene: -
V gene: TRBV2
CDR3 protein: ASSQGIGSPLH

J gene: TRBJ2-5
D gene: TRBD2
V gene: TRBV7-2
CDR3 protein: ASSKAGGQETQY